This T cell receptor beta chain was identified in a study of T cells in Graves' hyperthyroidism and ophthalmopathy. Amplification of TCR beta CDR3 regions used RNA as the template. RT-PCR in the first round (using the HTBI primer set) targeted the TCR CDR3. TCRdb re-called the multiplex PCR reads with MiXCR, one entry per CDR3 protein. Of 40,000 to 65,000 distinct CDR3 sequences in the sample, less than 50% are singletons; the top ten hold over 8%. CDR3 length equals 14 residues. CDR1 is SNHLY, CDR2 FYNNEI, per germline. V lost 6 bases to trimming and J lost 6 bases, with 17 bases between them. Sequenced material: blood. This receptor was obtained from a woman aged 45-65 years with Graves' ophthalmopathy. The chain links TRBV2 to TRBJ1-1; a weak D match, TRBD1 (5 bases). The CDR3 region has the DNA TGTGCCAGCAGCCGCCAGAAAGTGGGGGCTGAAGCTTTCTTT. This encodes CASSRQKVGAEAFF.